This T cell receptor (beta chain) was sequenced for a study of T cell responses to AZD1222 COVID-19 vaccine. Overall study findings and caveats: Dominant at 160-218 and 743-854, vaccine-associated CD4 TCRs also spanned spike. Most donors were white British, females outnumbered males, and clonal diversity was possibly underestimated. Repertoire collection took place solely once the T cell response had peaked. Reports indicate that nearly half of spike-specific TCRs are directed at unmutated variant regions.

This clone occurred a few times. Its specificity is unknown. Sequenced by immunoSEQ multiplex PCR; TCRdb stores in-frame clones only, minus some. The sample holds roughly 120,000 clones, about nine tenths seen once. The receptor was derived from an adult who received the MenACWY meningococcal vaccine as a control. The sample consisted of peripheral blood, taken 28 days after the second dose of the MenACWY control vaccine.

The CDR3 DNA reads as TGTGCCAGCAGCAAACAAACCTACGAGCAGTACGTC. This codes for CASSKQTYEQYV. The genes are TRBV2 and TRBJ2-7; no clear D. CDR1 SNHLY and CDR2 FYNNEI come from the germline V gene. The V end lost 6 bases, the J end lost 2 bases, and 8 bases lay between the germline ends. The CDR3 is 12 amino acids.